One and the same sample provided the 24 T cell receptor beta chains below, sequenced in a study of monozygotic twins with inflammatory bowel disease. No DNA is given; TCRdb re-called the 5' RACE reads and lists each CDR3 protein once. The sample has approximately 45,000 distinct CDR3 sequences, and its top ten clones hold about 4.9%. The sequenced material came from blood. The receptors shown here come from a human donor with ulcerative colitis or Crohn's disease, or a healthy co-twin of an affected twin (not recorded which).

The rearrangement uses TRBV9 and TRBJ2-3; the TCRdb call, TRBD1, lacks DNA for checking. CDR1 and CDR2 (germline): SGDLS, YYNGEE. CDR3 size: 16 residues. The CDR3 region is CASSVGSGGFTDTQYF.

This clonotype ranks as medium-sized in terms of frequency. The CDR3 loop is CSVESSWTRDGEQFF. The chain uses TRBV29-1 and TRBJ2-1; TCRdb calls TRBD1, which cannot be checked without DNA. Germline V lookup: CDR1 SQVTM, CDR2 ANQGSEA. The CDR3 totals 15 residues.

This chain connects TRBV4-1 to TRBJ2-7. Germline loops: CDR1 MGHRA, CDR2 YSYEKL. CDR3 length equals 14 residues. The CDR3 loop reads CASSQALTSYEQYF.

The J gene is TRBJ1-2, the V gene TRBV5-4. Germline V gene sequence: CDR1 SGHNT, CDR2 YYREEE (reference sequence). The CDR3 spans 11 residues. The CDR3 loop reads CASSLAGQDTF.

The CDR3 spells CASSLGQEQGTQYF. V is TRBV7-3 and J is TRBJ2-3; TCRdb picks TRBD1, but there is no DNA to check that call. The CDR3 covers 14 residues. CDR1 SGHTA and CDR2 FQGTGA come from the germline V gene.

This chain uses TRBV19 with TRBJ1-6; the TCRdb call, TRBD1, lacks DNA for checking. The germline V gene encodes CDR1 LNHDA and CDR2 SQIVND (reference sequence). The length of the CDR3 is 15 residues. Here the CDR3 reads CASTDRGANNSPLHF.

The CDR3 here is CASSLGFGGSQYF. The chain has TRBV5-1 and TRBJ2-7. The CDR3 is made up of 13 amino acids. Per the germline V gene, CDR1 is SGHRS and CDR2 is YFSETQ.

This chain's CDR3 is CASSLALDSSGETQYF. The chain recombines TRBV5-1 with TRBJ2-5; checking the TCRdb D call of TRBD1 is not possible without DNA. CDR1 and CDR2 (germline): SGHRS, YFSETQ. This CDR3 is 16 amino acids long.

This CDR3 is CASSLDSGGYEQYF. The rearrangement links TRBV27 to TRBJ2-7; there is no DNA to check the TCRdb D call of TRBD1. Germline CDR1 MNHEY, CDR2 SMNVEV (reference sequence). This CDR3 is 14 amino acids long.

The chain is built from TRBV5-1 and TRBJ2-2; TCRdb lists TRBD1, though no DNA is available to test this call. Germline V gene lookup returns CDR1 SGHRS and CDR2 YFSETQ. CDR3 length equals 15 residues. CDR3 amino acids: CASSLGQGETGELFF. Looking up the rest from reference TRBV5-1 and TRBJ2-2 gives the full variable domain: KAGVTQTPRYLIKTRGQQVTLSCSPISGHRSVSWYQQTPGQGLQFLFEYFSETQRNKGNFPGRFSGRQFSNSRSEMNVSTLELGDSALYLCASSLGQGETGELFFGEGSRLTVL.

The rearrangement links TRBV4-3 to TRBJ2-2; TCRdb returns TRBD1, unconfirmable since there is no DNA. Per the germline V gene, CDR1 is LGHNA and CDR2 is YSLEER. The CDR3 consists of 17 residues. The CDR3 sequence: CASSQDFLRGNTGELFF.

V usage is TRBV27 and J usage is TRBJ2-1; TCRdb names TRBD2, which stays unverified in the absence of DNA. CDR1 MNHEY and CDR2 SMNVEV come from the germline V gene (reference sequence). This CDR3 region has 15 residues. CDR3 residues: CATAPGTSGHNEQFF.

This clonotype counts as medium-sized (0.01 to 0.1%) by frequency. The gene calls are TRBV15 and TRBJ1-5; the D call from TCRdb, TRBD1, cannot be confirmed without DNA. The length of the CDR3 is 20 residues. CDR1 and CDR2 from the germline V gene are LNHNV and YYDKDF (reference sequence). CDR3: CATSRADRARSLPSNQPQHF.

V usage is TRBV6-1 and J usage is TRBJ1-1. Germline V gene sequence: CDR1 MNHNS, CDR2 SASEGT. The CDR3 loop spans 14 amino acids. The CDR3 protein is CASSAGGYGTEAFF.

This chain joins TRBV15 and TRBJ2-7; the TCRdb D gene call, TRBD1, has no DNA to confirm it. CDR1 and CDR2 (germline): LNHNV, YYDKDF (reference sequence). This CDR3 has 15 residues. The CDR3 protein is CATSREGAGSYEQYF.

J is TRBJ1-3 and V is TRBV6-5. Germline values: CDR1 MNHEY, CDR2 SVGAGI. CDR3 length equals 16 residues. CDR3: CASSYLADGSGNTIYF.

The chain recombines TRBV19 with TRBJ2-7; TCRdb lists TRBD2, though no DNA is available to test this call. This CDR3 has 13 amino acids. Germline CDR1 reads LNHDA; CDR2 reads SQIVND (reference sequence). CDR3 amino acids: CASSGRFGGEQYF.

The genes are TRBV15 and TRBJ2-7; TCRdb's assignment of TRBD2 cannot be checked, as there is no DNA. This CDR3 region has 16 residues. Germline V CDR1 and CDR2: LNHNV, YYDKDF (reference sequence). The CDR3 loop reads CATSSSGTWSSYEQYF.

J is TRBJ1-3 and V is TRBV20-1; TCRdb's D call of TRBD1 is untestable without DNA. CDR3 length: 15 residues. Germline assignment: CDR1 DFQATT and CDR2 SNEGSKA (reference sequence). The CDR3 reads CSARDGAGWGNTIYF.

CDR3 in amino acids: CASSLPLGANTEAFF. The rearrangement joins TRBV28 to TRBJ1-1; TCRdb indicates TRBD1, and absent DNA this call remains unverified. Per the germline V gene, CDR1 is MDHEN and CDR2 is SYDVKM. CDR3 length equals 15 residues.

V gene TRBV6-1 combines with J gene TRBJ2-1. CDR3 length equals 13 residues. Per the germline V gene, CDR1 is MNHNS and CDR2 is SASEGT. CDR3 sequence reads: CASSGTKYNEQFF.

The genes are TRBV20-1 and TRBJ2-1; as DNA is missing, the TRBD2 call by TCRdb cannot be tested. The CDR3 has 14 residues. CDR1 is DFQATT, CDR2 SNEGSKA, per germline (reference sequence). CDR3 amino acids: CSAWLAGDYNEQFF.

The V call is TRBV20-1, the J call TRBJ1-2; the D gene TCRdb calls, TRBD1, cannot be checked with no DNA. There are 14 residues in the CDR3. Per the germline V gene, CDR1 is DFQATT and CDR2 is SNEGSKA (reference sequence). CDR3 in amino acids: CSAREPPGQSGYTF.

The CDR3: CASSMYGGKTDTQYF. The chain employs TRBV7-3 and TRBJ2-3; TCRdb calls TRBD2, which cannot be checked without DNA. CDR1 SGHTA and CDR2 FQGTGA come from the germline V gene. The CDR3 loop spans 15 amino acids. The full variable domain, its missing parts supplied by reference TRBV7-3 and TRBJ2-3, is GAGVSQTPSNKVTEKGKYVELRCDPISGHTALYWYRQSLGQGPEFLIYFQGTGAADDSGLPNDRFFAVRPEGSVSTLKIQRTERGDSAVYLCASSMYGGKTDTQYFGPGTRLTVL.